This entry lists 3 T cell receptor beta chains sequenced from one sample in a study of blood T cell repertoires in COVID-19. Measured with immunoSEQ multiplex PCR; TCRdb has only the in-frame clones, and not every one. The table records under 200,000 clones, roughly 83% of them present only once. The sequenced sample consisted of peripheral blood. All receptors derive from a woman of 80 years or more with active or convalescent COVID-19.

This rearrangement joins TRBV3-1 (or the pseudogene TRBV3-2) to TRBJ1-3; D remains unclear. The CDR3 has 16 residues. CDR1 is LGHDT, CDR2 YNNKEL, per germline (reference sequence). Trimming pared 0 bases from V and 7 bases from J, leaving 16 bases between. In DNA form, the CDR3 reads TGTGCCAGCAGCCAAGATCGCCAGGTACAGTGGAACACCATATATTTT. Translation gives CASSQDRQVQWNTIYF.

Written as DNA, the CDR3 is TGCGCCAGCAGCCAGGGAGAGACAGGTTCGAATGGCTACACCTTC. This sequence encodes CASSQGETGSNGYTF. The chain carries TRBV4-1 and TRBJ1-2, with D possibly TRBD1 on 6 matching bases. CDR1 and CDR2 from the germline V gene are MGHRA and YSYEKL. This CDR3 contains 15 residues. Trimming stripped 3 bases from V and 6 bases from J, with 17 bases between.

The chain joins TRBV6-5 to TRBJ1-6, with TRBD1 identical over 7 bases. Germline values: CDR1 MNHEY, CDR2 SVGAGI. The V segment lost 7 bases and the J segment 8 bases; nucleotides outside the gene matches: 8. This CDR3 is 14 amino acids long. CDR3 nucleotide sequence: TGTGCCAGCACCCAGGGACAGTGGCATTCACCCCTCCACTTT. This codes for CASTQGQWHSPLHF.